Each of the 13 T cell receptor beta chains below was sequenced from the same sample in a study of T cells after yellow fever vaccination. TCRdb fed the 5' RACE reads into MiXCR, producing one record per CDR3 protein. The repertoire holds 400,000 or so distinct CDR3 sequences, with 6.2% as singletons. The sample in question was PBMCs, obtained 5 days after the yellow fever booster vaccination. These receptors all come from a man younger than 45 who received the YFV17D yellow fever vaccine.

This clonotype was picked up a small number of times. The chain combines TRBV5-3 with TRBJ2-1, with 15 bases fitting TRBD2. TRBV5-3 is an ORF, with its function uncertain. This CDR3 comprises 18 residues. The V gene end was trimmed by 4 bases and the J gene end by 7 bases; junction bases not matched to a gene: 12. The DNA of the CDR3 is TGTGCCAGAAGCGGGGGACTAGCGGGAGGACCCAGGTCTAATGAGCAGTTCTTC. Amino acid sequence: CARSGGLAGGPRSNEQFF.

The chain joins TRBV20-1 to TRBJ1-2; the match to TRBD1 covers 7 bases. The CDR3 has 16 amino acids. The germline V gene encodes CDR1 DFQATT and CDR2 SNEGSKA (reference sequence). After removal of 5 bases from V and 2 bases from J, the junction contained 14 bases not matched to a gene. CDR3 DNA sequence: TGCAGTGCTTGGGTGGCAGGGGGTCTTACCAACTATGGCTACACCTTC. Its translation: CSAWVAGGLTNYGYTF.

This clonotype was counted only a few times. V is TRBV30 and J is TRBJ2-1; D possibly matches TRBD1 or TRBD2 (5 bases each). CDR1 is GTSNPN and CDR2 is SVGIG in the germline V gene (reference sequence). The CDR3 spans 16 residues. Deletions cut 1 base from V and 9 bases from J, with 22 bases between. The CDR3: CAWSDNPGPIMGEQFF. The DNA for the CDR3 is TGTGCCTGGAGTGACAACCCGGGACCTATTATGGGTGAGCAGTTCTTC.

This clonotype has ten or more counts. The gene calls are TRBV14 and TRBJ2-5; D is unclear. Germline CDR1 reads SGHDN; CDR2 reads FVKESK. Trimming took 5 bases from V and 2 from J, leaving 15 bases between them. This CDR3 has 15 residues. In DNA, the CDR3 is TGTGCCAGCAGCACGCAGCACCTACAACAAGAGACCCAGTACTTC. This sequence encodes CASSTQHLQQETQYF.

In this sample, this clonotype turned up a few times. V is TRBV20-1 and J is TRBJ2-5; no reliable D call. This CDR3 region has 11 residues. CDR1 DFQATT and CDR2 SNEGSKA come from the germline V gene (reference sequence). The V gene lost 6 bases and the J gene lost 5 bases, with 10 bases spanning the gap. CDR3 nucleotide sequence: TGCAGTGCCCGGACCATGGAGACCCAGTACTTC. Amino acids: CSARTMETQYF.

In this sample, this clonotype turned up a few times. J is TRBJ2-5 and V is TRBV20-1, with D perhaps assigned TRBD1 or TRBD2 (5 bases each). The germline gives CDR1 DFQATT, CDR2 SNEGSKA (reference sequence). V lost 0 bases to trimming and J lost 4 bases, with 21 bases between them. CDR3 size: 17 residues. CDR3 coding DNA: TGCAGTGCTAGAGATTCTAAAGCGCCAGAGGGGCGAGAGACCCAGTACTTC. This encodes CSARDSKAPEGRETQYF.

A few counts support this clonotype. This rearrangement joins TRBV7-2 to TRBJ1-1, with unresolved D. The length of the CDR3 is 16 residues. Germline CDR1 SGHTA, CDR2 FQGNSA. Trimming cost V 0 bases and J 5 bases, with 16 bases left between them. The CDR3 protein is CASSLAATEWSTEAFF. The CDR3 DNA is TGTGCCAGCAGCTTAGCCGCAACGGAGTGGTCTACTGAAGCTTTCTTT.

This chain links TRBV5-1 with TRBJ2-3, with a weak D call TRBD1 (6 bases). The ends were cut back, 0 bases at V and 6 bases at J, with 17 bases in the middle. This CDR3 comprises 16 residues. In germline, CDR1 is SGHRS, CDR2 YFSETQ. CDR3 in amino acids: CASSLDRTDVVDTQYF. DNA for the CDR3: TGCGCCAGCAGCTTGGACAGGACAGACGTCGTTGATACGCAGTATTTT.

The chain is built from TRBV6-2 or TRBV6-3 and TRBJ2-7; 7 bases are shared with TRBD2. The CDR3 length is 13 residues. CDR1 and CDR2 from the germline V gene are MNHEY and SVGEGT. Losses at the gene ends were 8 bases for V and 2 bases for J; bases not matched to a gene: 6. CDR3 coding DNA: TGTGCCAGCGCGGGACTAACTACCTACGAGCAGTACTTC. Translated: CASAGLTTYEQYF.

In its sample, this clonotype was seen a few times. This chain connects TRBV20-1 to TRBJ2-3, with D possibly being TRBD2 (6 bases). The germline CDR1 and CDR2 sequences are DFQATT and SNEGSKA (reference sequence). CDR3 length: 15 amino acids. The V gene lost 4 bases and the J gene lost 1 base, with 15 bases spanning the gap. In nucleotides, the CDR3 is TGCAGTGCTAATATCGGGACTGGGGGCACAGATACGCAGTATTTT. Protein sequence: CSANIGTGGTDTQYF.

This clonotype has at least ten counts. The V call is TRBV5-1, the J call TRBJ2-7, with D uncertain. V dropped 0 bases and J dropped 2 bases, with 12 bases sitting between them. The germline gives CDR1 SGHRS, CDR2 YFSETQ. This CDR3 spans 15 amino acids. CDR3 nucleotides: TGCGCCAGCAGCTTGGATCCCGGGCCAACCTACGAGCAGTACTTC. It codes for CASSLDPGPTYEQYF.

The sample holds a few counts of this clonotype. The chain combines TRBV24-1 with TRBJ2-3; 11 nucleotides match TRBD2. In germline, CDR1 is KGHDR, CDR2 SFDVKD. This CDR3 comprises 20 residues. The trim removed 1 base at V and 2 bases at J, leaving 13 bases unmatched. The CDR3 region is CATSDLVKTSGKGNTDTQYF. The DNA for the CDR3 is TGTGCCACCAGTGATTTAGTAAAGACTAGCGGGAAGGGCAACACAGATACGCAGTATTTT.

This clonotype came up a few times. V gene TRBV6-1 combines with J gene TRBJ2-7; 11 bases agree with TRBD2. J lost 3 bases, V lost 7 bases, and 14 bases had no gene match. CDR1 is MNHNS, CDR2 SASEGT, per germline. CDR3 size: 17 residues. The CDR3 protein is CASTQGTSGSFIYEQYF. CDR3 DNA: TGTGCCAGCACACAGGGAACTAGCGGGAGTTTTATCTACGAGCAGTACTTC.